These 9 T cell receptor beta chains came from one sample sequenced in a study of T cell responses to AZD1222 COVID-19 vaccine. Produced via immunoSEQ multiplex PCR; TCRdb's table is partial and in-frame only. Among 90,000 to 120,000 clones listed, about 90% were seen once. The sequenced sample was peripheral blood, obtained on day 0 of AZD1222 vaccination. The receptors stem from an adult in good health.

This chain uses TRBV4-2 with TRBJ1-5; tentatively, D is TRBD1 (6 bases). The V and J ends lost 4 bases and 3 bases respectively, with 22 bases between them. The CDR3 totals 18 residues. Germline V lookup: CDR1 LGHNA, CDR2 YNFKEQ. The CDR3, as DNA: TGTGCCAGCAGCCTAACCACCCTAGGGGGGTCCGACAATCAGCCCCAGCATTTT. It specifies CASSLTTLGGSDNQPQHF.

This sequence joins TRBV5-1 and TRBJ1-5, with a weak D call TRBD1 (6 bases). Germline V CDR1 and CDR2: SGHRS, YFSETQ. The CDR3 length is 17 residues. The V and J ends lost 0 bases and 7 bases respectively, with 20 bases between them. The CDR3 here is CASSLDPGRTGGQPQHF. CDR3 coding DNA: TGCGCCAGCAGCTTGGATCCAGGCAGGACCGGGGGCCAGCCCCAGCATTTT.

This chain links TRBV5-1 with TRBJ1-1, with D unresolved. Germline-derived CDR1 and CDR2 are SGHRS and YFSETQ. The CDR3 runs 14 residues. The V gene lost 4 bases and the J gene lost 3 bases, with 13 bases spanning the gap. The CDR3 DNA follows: TGCGCCAGCAGCGATACGGGGTCGGACACTGAAGCTTTCTTT. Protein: CASSDTGSDTEAFF.

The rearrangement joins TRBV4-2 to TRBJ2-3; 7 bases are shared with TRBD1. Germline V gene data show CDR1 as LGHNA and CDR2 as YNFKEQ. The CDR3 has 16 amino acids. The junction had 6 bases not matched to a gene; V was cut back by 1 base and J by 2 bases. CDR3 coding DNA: TGTGCCAGCAGCCAAGGACAGGGACGGGACACAGATACGCAGTATTTT. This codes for CASSQGQGRDTDTQYF.

The CDR3 nucleotides read TGTGCCAGCAGCTTAGGTGCCGGACAGGGGATGTACGAGCAGTACTTC. It codes for CASSLGAGQGMYEQYF. The rearrangement uses TRBV7-3 and TRBJ2-7; 9 nucleotides match TRBD1. Germline CDR1 SGHTA, CDR2 FQGTGA. V dropped 2 bases and J dropped 4; count of bases not matched to a gene: 9. The CDR3 is 16 residues long.

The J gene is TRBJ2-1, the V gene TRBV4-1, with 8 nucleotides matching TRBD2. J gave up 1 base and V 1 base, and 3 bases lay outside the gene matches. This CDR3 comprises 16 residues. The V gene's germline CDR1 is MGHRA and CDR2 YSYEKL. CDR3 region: CASSQVGGRSYNEQFF. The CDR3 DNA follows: TGCGCCAGCAGCCAAGTCGGCGGGAGGTCCTACAATGAGCAGTTCTTC.

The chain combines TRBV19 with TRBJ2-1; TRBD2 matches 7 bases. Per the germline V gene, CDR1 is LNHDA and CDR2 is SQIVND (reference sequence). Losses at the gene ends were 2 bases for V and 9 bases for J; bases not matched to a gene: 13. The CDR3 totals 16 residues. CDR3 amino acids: CASSIPRSREKGEQFF. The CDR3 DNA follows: TGTGCCAGTAGTATACCGCGGTCGCGGGAGAAGGGTGAGCAGTTCTTC.

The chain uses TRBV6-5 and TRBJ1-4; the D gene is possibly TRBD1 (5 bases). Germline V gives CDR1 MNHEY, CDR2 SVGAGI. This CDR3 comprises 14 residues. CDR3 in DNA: TGTGTCCTAGAATGGGCAGGGACTAATGAAAAACTGTTTTTT. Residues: CVLEWAGTNEKLFF.

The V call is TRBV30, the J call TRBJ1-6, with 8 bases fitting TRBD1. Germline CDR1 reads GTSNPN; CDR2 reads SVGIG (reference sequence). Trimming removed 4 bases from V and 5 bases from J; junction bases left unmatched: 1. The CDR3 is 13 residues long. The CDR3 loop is CAWNRGDNSPLHF. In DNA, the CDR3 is TGTGCCTGGAACAGGGGGGATAATTCACCCCTCCACTTT.